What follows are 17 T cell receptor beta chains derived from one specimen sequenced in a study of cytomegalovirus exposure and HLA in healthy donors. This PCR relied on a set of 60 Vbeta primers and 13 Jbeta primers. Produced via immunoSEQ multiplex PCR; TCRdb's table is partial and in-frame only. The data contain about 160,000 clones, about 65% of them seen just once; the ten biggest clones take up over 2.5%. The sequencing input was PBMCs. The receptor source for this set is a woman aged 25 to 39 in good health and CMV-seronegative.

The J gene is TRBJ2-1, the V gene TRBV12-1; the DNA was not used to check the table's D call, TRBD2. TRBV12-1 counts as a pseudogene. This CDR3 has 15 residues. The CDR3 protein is CASKQKLAGYNEQFF. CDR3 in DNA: TGTGCCAGCAAGCAGAAGCTAGCGGGGTACAATGAGCAGTTCTTC.

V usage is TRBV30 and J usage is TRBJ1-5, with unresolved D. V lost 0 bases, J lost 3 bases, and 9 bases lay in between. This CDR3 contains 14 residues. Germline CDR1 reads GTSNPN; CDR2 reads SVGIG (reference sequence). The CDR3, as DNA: TGTGCCTGGAGTGTACGGGTAGCCAATCAGCCCCAGCATTTT. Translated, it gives CAWSVRVANQPQHF.

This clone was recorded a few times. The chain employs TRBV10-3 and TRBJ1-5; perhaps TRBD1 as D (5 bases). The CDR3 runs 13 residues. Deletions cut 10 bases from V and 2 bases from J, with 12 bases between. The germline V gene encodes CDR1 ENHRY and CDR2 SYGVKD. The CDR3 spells CATQGIGNQPQHF. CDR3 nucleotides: TGTGCCACGCAGGGTATCGGCAATCAGCCCCAGCATTTT.

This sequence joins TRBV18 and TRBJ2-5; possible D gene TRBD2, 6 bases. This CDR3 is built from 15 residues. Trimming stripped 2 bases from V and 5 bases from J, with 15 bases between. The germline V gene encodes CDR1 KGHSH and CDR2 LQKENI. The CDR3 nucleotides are TGTGCCAGCTCACCATCAGGAGGGGCCCGGGAGACCCAGTACTTC. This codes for CASSPSGGARETQYF.

In DNA, the CDR3 is TGTGCCAGCAGTGAAGGAACTAGCGGGTATCTACAGAATGAGCAGTTCTTC. This gives the protein CASSEGTSGYLQNEQFF. The chain carries TRBV2 and TRBJ2-1; 9 positions match TRBD2. With V trimmed by 1 base and J by 7 bases, 11 bases remained unmatched. Germline CDR1 is SNHLY and CDR2 is FYNNEI. The CDR3 is made up of 17 amino acids.

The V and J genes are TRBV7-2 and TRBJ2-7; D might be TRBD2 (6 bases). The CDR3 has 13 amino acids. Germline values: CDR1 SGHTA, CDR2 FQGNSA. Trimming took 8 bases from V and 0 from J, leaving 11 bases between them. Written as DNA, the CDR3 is TGTGCCAGCGCTGGGAGGACCTCCTACGAGCAGTACTTC. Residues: CASAGRTSYEQYF.

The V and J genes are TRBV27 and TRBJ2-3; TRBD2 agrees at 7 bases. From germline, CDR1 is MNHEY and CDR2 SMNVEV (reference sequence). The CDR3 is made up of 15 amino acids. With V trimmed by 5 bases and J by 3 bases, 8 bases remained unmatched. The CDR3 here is CASSPLSGKTDTQYF. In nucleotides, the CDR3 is TGTGCCAGCAGTCCCCTAAGCGGGAAGACAGATACGCAGTATTTT.

CDR3 DNA sequence: TGTGCCAGCACAAGGGGAGGGGTGGACATTCAGTACTTC. This gives the protein CASTRGGVDIQYF. The rearrangement links TRBV7-9 to TRBJ2-4; 7 nucleotides line up with TRBD2. The CDR3 is made up of 13 amino acids. J lost 8 bases, V lost 7 bases, and 8 bases had no gene match. CDR1 is SEHNR, CDR2 FQNEAQ, per germline (reference sequence).

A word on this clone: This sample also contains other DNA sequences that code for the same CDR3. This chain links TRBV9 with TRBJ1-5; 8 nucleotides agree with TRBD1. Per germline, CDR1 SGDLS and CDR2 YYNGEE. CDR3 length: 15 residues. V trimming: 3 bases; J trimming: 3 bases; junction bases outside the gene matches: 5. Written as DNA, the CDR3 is TGTGCCAGCAGCGCCGGACAGGGACTCAATCAGCCCCAGCATTTT. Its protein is CASSAGQGLNQPQHF. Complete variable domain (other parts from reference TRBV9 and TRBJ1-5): DSGVTQTPKHLITATGQRVTLRCSPRSGDLSVYWYQQSLDQGLQFLIQYYNGEERAKGNILERFSAQQFPDLHSELNLSSLELGDSALYFCASSAGQGLNQPQHFGDGTRLSIL.

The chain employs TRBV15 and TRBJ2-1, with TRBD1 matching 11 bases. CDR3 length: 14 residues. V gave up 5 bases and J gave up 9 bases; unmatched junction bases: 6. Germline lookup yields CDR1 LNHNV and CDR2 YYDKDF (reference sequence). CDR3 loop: CATSVGQGALEQFF. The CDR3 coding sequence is TGTGCCACCAGCGTAGGACAGGGGGCGCTTGAGCAGTTCTTC.

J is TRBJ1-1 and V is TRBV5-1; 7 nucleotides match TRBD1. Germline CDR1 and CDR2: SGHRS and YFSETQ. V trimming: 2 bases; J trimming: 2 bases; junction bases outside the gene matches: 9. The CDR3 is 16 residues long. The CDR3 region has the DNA TGCGCCAGCAGCTTAGGGGGACAGTGGAGAAACACTGAAGCTTTCTTT. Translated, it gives CASSLGGQWRNTEAFF.

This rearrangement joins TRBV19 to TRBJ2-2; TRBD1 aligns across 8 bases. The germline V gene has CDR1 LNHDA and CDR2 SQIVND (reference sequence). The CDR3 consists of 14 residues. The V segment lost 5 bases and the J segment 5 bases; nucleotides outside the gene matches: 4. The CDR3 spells CASSVQGATGELFF. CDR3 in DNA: TGTGCCAGTAGTGTGCAGGGGGCTACCGGGGAGCTGTTTTTT.

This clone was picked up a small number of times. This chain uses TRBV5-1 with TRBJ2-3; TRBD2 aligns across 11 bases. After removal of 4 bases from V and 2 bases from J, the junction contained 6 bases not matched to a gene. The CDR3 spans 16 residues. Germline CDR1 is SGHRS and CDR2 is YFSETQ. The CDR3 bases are TGCGCCAGCAGCACCGGGACTAGCGGTTTCACAGATACGCAGTATTTT. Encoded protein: CASSTGTSGFTDTQYF.

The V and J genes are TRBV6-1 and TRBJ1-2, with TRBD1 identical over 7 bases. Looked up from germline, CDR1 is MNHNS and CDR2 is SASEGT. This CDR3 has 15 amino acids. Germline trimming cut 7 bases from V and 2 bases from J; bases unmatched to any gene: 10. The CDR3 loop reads CASNRQGMKNYGYTF. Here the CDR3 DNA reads TGTGCCAGCAATCGACAGGGAATGAAAAACTATGGCTACACCTTC.

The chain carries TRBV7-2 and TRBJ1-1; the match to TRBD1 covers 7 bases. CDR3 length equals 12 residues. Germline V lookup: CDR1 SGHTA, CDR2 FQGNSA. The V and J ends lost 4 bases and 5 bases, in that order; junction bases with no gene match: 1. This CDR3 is CASSSDRTEAFF. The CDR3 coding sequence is TGTGCCAGCAGCTCGGACAGGACTGAAGCTTTCTTT.

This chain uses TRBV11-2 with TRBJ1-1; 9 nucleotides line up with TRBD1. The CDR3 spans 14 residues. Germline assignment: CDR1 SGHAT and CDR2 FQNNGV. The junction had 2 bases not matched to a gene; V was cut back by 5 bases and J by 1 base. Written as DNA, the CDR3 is TGTGCCAGCAGCCGGGGACAGGGGAACACTGAAGCTTTCTTT. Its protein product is CASSRGQGNTEAFF.

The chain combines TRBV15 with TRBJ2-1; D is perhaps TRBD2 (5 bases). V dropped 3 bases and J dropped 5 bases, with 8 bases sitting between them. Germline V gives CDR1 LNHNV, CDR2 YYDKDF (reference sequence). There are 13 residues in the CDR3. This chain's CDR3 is CATSRVLDNEQFF. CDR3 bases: TGTGCCACCAGCAGGGTACTAGACAATGAGCAGTTCTTC.